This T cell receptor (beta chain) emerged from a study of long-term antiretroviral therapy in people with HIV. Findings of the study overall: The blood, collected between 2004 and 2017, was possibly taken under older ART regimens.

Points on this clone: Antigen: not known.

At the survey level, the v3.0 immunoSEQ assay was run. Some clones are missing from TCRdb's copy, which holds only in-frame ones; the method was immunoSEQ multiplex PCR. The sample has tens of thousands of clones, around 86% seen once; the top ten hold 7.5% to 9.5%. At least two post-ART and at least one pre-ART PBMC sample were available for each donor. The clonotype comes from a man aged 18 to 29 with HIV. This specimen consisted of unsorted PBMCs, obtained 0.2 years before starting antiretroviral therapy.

CDR3 DNA: TGTGCCAGCAGCTTAGGGCCCGAGGGCTACACCTTC. This sequence encodes CASSLGPEGYTF. The chain links TRBV11-2 to TRBJ1-2; D gene uncertain. V dropped 1 base and J dropped 8 bases, with 8 bases sitting between them. The length of the CDR3 is 12 residues. The germline CDR1 and CDR2 sequences are SGHAT and FQNNGV.